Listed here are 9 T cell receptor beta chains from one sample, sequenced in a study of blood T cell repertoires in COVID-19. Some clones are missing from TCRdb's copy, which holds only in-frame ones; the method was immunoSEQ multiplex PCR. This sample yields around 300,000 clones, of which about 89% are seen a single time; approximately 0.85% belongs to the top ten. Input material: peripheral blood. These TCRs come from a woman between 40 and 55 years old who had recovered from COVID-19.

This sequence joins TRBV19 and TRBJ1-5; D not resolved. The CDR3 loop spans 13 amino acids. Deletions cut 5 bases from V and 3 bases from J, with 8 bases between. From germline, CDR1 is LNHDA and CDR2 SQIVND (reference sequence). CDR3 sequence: CASSLAVNQPQHF. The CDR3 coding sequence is TGTGCCAGTAGTCTCGCAGTCAATCAGCCCCAGCATTTT.

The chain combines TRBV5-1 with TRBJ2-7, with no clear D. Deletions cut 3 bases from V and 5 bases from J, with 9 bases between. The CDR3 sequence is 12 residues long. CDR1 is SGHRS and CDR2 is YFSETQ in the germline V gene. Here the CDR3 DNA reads TGCGCCAGCAGCTCAGCGCTGGACGAGCAGTACTTC. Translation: CASSSALDEQYF.

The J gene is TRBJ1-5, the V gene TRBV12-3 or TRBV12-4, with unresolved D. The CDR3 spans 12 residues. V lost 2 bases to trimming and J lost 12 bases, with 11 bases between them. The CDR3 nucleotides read TGTGCCAGCAGTTTAAGGAGGGAGATCCAGCATTTT. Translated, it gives CASSLRREIQHF.

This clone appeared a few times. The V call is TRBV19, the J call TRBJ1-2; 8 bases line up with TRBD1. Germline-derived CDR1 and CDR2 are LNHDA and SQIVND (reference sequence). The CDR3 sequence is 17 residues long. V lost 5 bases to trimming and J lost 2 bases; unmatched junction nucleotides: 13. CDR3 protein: CASSLGEFRTGNYGYTF. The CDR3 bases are TGTGCCAGTAGTCTCGGCGAGTTTAGGACAGGGAACTATGGCTACACCTTC.

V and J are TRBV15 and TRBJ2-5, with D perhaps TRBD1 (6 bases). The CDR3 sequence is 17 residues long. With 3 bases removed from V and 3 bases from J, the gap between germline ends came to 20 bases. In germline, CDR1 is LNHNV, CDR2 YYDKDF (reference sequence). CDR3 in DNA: TGTGCCACCAGCAGCGACCTCAGGGGAGTGCCGGAAGAGACCCAGTACTTC. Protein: CATSSDLRGVPEETQYF.

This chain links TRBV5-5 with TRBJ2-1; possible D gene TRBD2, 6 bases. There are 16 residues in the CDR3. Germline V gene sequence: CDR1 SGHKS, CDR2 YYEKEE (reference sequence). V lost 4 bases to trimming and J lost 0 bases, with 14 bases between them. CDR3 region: CASSPPSGVSYNEQFF. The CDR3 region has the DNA TGTGCCAGCAGCCCACCCTCGGGGGTCTCCTACAATGAGCAGTTCTTC.

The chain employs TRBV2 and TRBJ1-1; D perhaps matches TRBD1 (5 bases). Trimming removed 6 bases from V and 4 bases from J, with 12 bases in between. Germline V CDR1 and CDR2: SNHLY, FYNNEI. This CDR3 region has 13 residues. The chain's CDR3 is CASRSQGSTEAFF. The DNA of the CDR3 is TGTGCCAGCAGGAGCCAGGGATCCACTGAAGCTTTCTTT.

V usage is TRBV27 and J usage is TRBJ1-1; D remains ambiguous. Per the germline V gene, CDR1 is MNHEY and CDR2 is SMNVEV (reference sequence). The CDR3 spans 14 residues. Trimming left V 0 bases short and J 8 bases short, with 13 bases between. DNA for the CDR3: TGTGCCAGCAGTTTATCGGGCGGGGTGTGGGAAGCTTTCTTT. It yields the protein CASSLSGGVWEAFF.

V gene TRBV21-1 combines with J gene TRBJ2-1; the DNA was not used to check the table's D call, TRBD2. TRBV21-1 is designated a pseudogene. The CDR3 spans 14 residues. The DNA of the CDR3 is TGTGCCAGCAGCAAAGCCTGGGTAGCCAATGAGCAGTTCTTC. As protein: CASSKAWVANEQFF.